The clone carrying this T cell receptor (beta chain) was counted ten times or more. Researchers made TCR beta libraries by using iRepertoire HTBI primers and running Arm-PCR on CDR3 regions. TCRdb itself ran the multiplex PCR reads through MiXCR, one entry per CDR3 protein. The data hold 550,000 to 700,000 distinct CDR3 sequences, with roughly 16% observed a single time. Trimming removed 3 bases from V and 7 bases from J, with 14 bases in between. The germline V gene has CDR1 SGHRS and CDR2 YFSETQ. The CDR3 is 13 amino acids. This specimen belongs to a study of regulatory T cells in long-lasting Graves disease. The time point here: newly diagnosed GD, antithyroid drugs for less than 3 months. TCR sequences were obtained from RNA taken from PBMCs. This sample was also put to use in a study of T cells in Graves' hyperthyroidism and ophthalmopathy.

The chain has TRBV5-1 and TRBJ2-7; D remains ambiguous. The source was peripheral blood mononuclear cells (PBMCs), collected at new diagnosis, from a patient treated with antithyroid drugs. This TCR came from a man aged 18-30 years with Graves disease. CDR3 in DNA: TGCGCCAGCAGCTCTCCGAGTGGTGGTGAGCAGTACTTC. This translates into CASSSPSGGEQYF. Drawing the rest from reference TRBV5-1 and TRBJ2-7, the complete variable domain is KAGVTQTPRYLIKTRGQQVTLSCSPISGHRSVSWYQQTPGQGLQFLFEYFSETQRNKGNFPGRFSGRQFSNSRSEMNVSTLELGDSALYLCASSSPSGGEQYFGPGTRLTVT.